This entry lists 18 T cell receptor beta chains sequenced from one sample in a study of blood T cells in healthy people across ages. Alongside a J-beta primer mix, a sample-barcoded 5' primer served in a second PCR lasting about 7 to 11 cycles. TCRdb re-called the 5' RACE reads through MiXCR, storing one row per CDR3 protein. The sample yields nearly 800,000 distinct CDR3 sequences, just under 25% seen once. This sample was also put to use in a study of T cells of mothers and their children.

The specimen sequenced was blood. The receptors originated from a boy younger than 18 in good health.

V is TRBV29-1 and J is TRBJ2-3, with D perhaps TRBD1 (5 bases). The CDR3 extends over 10 amino acids. Germline V gene lookup returns CDR1 SQVTM and CDR2 ANQGSEA. The V and J ends lost 4 bases and 14 bases respectively, with 13 bases between them. CDR3 residues: CSVVGLSPYF. CDR3 coding DNA: TGCAGCGTTGTGGGGCTTTCCCCGTATTTT.

This clonotype has only a few counts. DNA for the CDR3: TGTGCCACCAGTGATTTAGGAGCGGGAAGCACAGATACGCAGTATTTT. Protein sequence: CATSDLGAGSTDTQYF. V usage is TRBV24-1 and J usage is TRBJ2-3, with 7 bases matching TRBD2. Germline loops: CDR1 KGHDR, CDR2 SFDVKD. The ends lost 1 base at V and 0 bases at J; junction bases unmatched: 3. This CDR3 spans 16 amino acids.

This clonotype was found many times. This rearrangement joins TRBV28 to TRBJ2-5; no firm D call. From germline, CDR1 is MDHEN and CDR2 SYDVKM. With 3 bases removed from V and 7 bases from J, the gap between germline ends came to 6 bases. CDR3 length equals 11 residues. CDR3 loop: CASSFSGTQYF. In DNA form, the CDR3 reads TGTGCCAGCAGTTTCTCGGGGACCCAGTACTTC.

J is TRBJ1-2 and V is TRBV6-5; a possible D gene is TRBD1 (6 bases). Per the germline V gene, CDR1 is MNHEY and CDR2 is SVGAGI. This CDR3 is built from 14 residues. Trimming shortened V by 8 bases and J by 7 bases, and 20 bases separated the two germline ends. DNA for the CDR3: TGTGCCAGCGGAGGCAGGGACATGGTGGGTGGCTACACCTTC. It encodes CASGGRDMVGGYTF.

Only a few counts were recorded for this clonotype. The rearrangement joins TRBV30 to TRBJ2-5; D uncertain. The CDR3 spans 15 residues. V gave up 0 bases and J gave up 5 bases, with 16 bases separating them. Germline V lookup: CDR1 GTSNPN, CDR2 SVGIG (reference sequence). This CDR3 reads CAWSVKWGMLETQYF. CDR3 nucleotide sequence: TGTGCCTGGAGTGTAAAGTGGGGTATGTTGGAGACCCAGTACTTC.

The V call is TRBV7-3, the J call TRBJ2-5, with 10 bases matching TRBD2. Per germline, CDR1 SGHTA and CDR2 FQGTGA. The CDR3 totals 15 residues. V was clipped by 5 bases and J by 5 bases; unmatched bases: 8. CDR3 sequence (DNA): TGTGCCAGCAGCAGACTAGCGGGTAATTGGGAGACCCAGTACTTC. This translates into CASSRLAGNWETQYF.

This clonotype was recorded a few times. The chain recombines TRBV28 with TRBJ2-7; D is tentatively TRBD1 or TRBD2 (5 bases each). V lost 4 bases and J lost 4, with 14 bases in between. Germline CDR1 reads MDHEN; CDR2 reads SYDVKM. The CDR3 extends over 14 amino acids. The CDR3: CASSYPGTQYEQYF. CDR3 coding DNA: TGTGCCAGCAGTTACCCCGGGACCCAATACGAGCAGTACTTC.

As to this clonotype: The final CDR3 position lacks the conserved phenylalanine or tryptophan, pointing to a likely read error. The chain is built from TRBV27 and TRBJ2-5; the D is unclear. The J call may be wrong; the DNA end is better matched by TRBJ2-7. Germline CDR1 MNHEY, CDR2 SMNVEV (reference sequence). The CDR3 has 16 residues. The CDR3 coding sequence is TGTGCCAGCAGTTACTCTACTCGGTCTTTGAACTACGAGCAGTACTTG. Its translation is CASSYSTRSLNYEQYL.

As DNA, the CDR3 is TGTGCCAGCAGCTTATATAGCGGGAGCCGAAACAATGAGCAGTTCTTC. Its protein is CASSLYSGSRNNEQFF. J is TRBJ2-1 and V is TRBV7-9, with 9 bases fitting TRBD2. CDR1 and CDR2 (germline): SEHNR, FQNEAQ (reference sequence). The CDR3 runs 16 residues. V was pared by 2 bases and J by 5 bases, with 7 bases of the junction left unmatched.

There are a few counts of this clonotype. CDR3 sequence (DNA): TGCGCCAGCAGCCCCGGACGGTTTTACGAGCAGTACTTC. Encoded protein: CASSPGRFYEQYF. This chain joins TRBV5-1 and TRBJ2-1; D unresolved. The DNA end is a closer match to TRBJ2-7, so the J assignment may be wrong. The CDR3 runs 13 residues. CDR1 and CDR2 (germline): SGHRS, YFSETQ.

This chain joins TRBV5-1 and TRBJ1-1; D gene uncertain. Deletions cut 5 bases from V and 1 base from J, with 18 bases between. The CDR3 sequence is 16 residues long. Germline assignment: CDR1 SGHRS and CDR2 YFSETQ. In nucleotides, the CDR3 is TGCGCCAGCAGGCCTGGACCCGGCGACGGGAACACTGAAGCTTTCTTT. Protein: CASRPGPGDGNTEAFF. The entire variable domain, with the rest obtained from reference TRBV5-1 and TRBJ1-1, is as follows: KAGVTQTPRYLIKTRGQQVTLSCSPISGHRSVSWYQQTPGQGLQFLFEYFSETQRNKGNFPGRFSGRQFSNSRSEMNVSTLELGDSALYLCASRPGPGDGNTEAFFGQGTRLTVV.

This clonotype came up a few times. The chain carries TRBV7-9 and TRBJ2-5; D is unclear. The ends were cut back, 4 bases at V and 7 bases at J, with 13 bases in the middle. The CDR3 totals 13 residues. Per germline, CDR1 SEHNR and CDR2 FQNEAQ (reference sequence). The CDR3 nucleotides read TGTGCCAGCAGCTCGGGTGTCATTTCGACCCAGTACTTC. It yields the protein CASSSGVISTQYF.

This clonotype has a count of ten or more. The chain links TRBV27 to TRBJ1-1; tentative D call: TRBD1 (5 bases). Trimming took 3 bases from V and 5 from J, leaving 19 bases between them. The CDR3 is 16 amino acids. Germline CDR1 is MNHEY and CDR2 is SMNVEV (reference sequence). CDR3 sequence reads: CASSFYGGTGRTEAFF. The CDR3 DNA reads TGTGCCAGCAGTTTCTATGGGGGGACGGGGAGGACTGAAGCTTTCTTT.

This clonotype was observed a handful of times. The rearrangement links TRBV15 to TRBJ1-5, with D maybe TRBD1 (5 bases). V lost 0 bases, J lost 2 bases, and 8 bases lay in between. The CDR3 has 15 residues. Germline-derived CDR1 and CDR2 are LNHNV and YYDKDF (reference sequence). CDR3 in amino acids: CATSRDLTGNQPQHF. The CDR3 DNA sequence: TGTGCCACCAGCAGAGATCTGACAGGCAATCAGCCCCAGCATTTT. Complete variable domain (other parts from reference TRBV15 and TRBJ1-5): DAMVIQNPRYQVTQFGKPVTLSCSQTLNHNVMYWYQQKSSQAPKLLFHYYDKDFNNEADTPDNFQSRRPNTSFCFLDIRSPGLGDTAMYLCATSRDLTGNQPQHFGDGTRLSIL.

This clonotype was observed a few times. V usage is TRBV11-2 and J usage is TRBJ2-4; 8 bases match TRBD1. This CDR3 has 16 amino acids. V gave up 3 bases and J gave up 0 bases; unmatched junction bases: 4. Germline CDR1 reads SGHAT; CDR2 reads FQNNGV. CDR3 sequence reads: CASSFLGQGAKNIQYF. The CDR3 region has the DNA TGTGCCAGCAGCTTCCTTGGACAGGGAGCCAAAAACATTCAGTACTTC.

The chain couples TRBV15 to TRBJ2-5; D may be TRBD1 (6 bases). The J call may be faulty, since TRBJ2-7 better matches the DNA end. Germline CDR1 is LNHNV and CDR2 is YYDKDF (reference sequence). The CDR3 totals 16 residues. The CDR3 region is CATSAHISGTPGEQYF. As DNA, the CDR3 is TGTGCCACCAGCGCTCATATCTCCGGGACACCCGGCGAGCAGTACTTC.

The rearrangement uses TRBV7-9 and TRBJ2-3; TRBD1 matches at 9 bases. The junction had 3 bases not matched to a gene; V was cut back by 5 bases and J by 0 bases. CDR3 length: 15 amino acids. CDR1 SEHNR and CDR2 FQNEAQ come from the germline V gene (reference sequence). Written as DNA, the CDR3 is TGTGCCAGCAGCCGGACAGGGGCTAGCACAGATACGCAGTATTTT. Its translation: CASSRTGASTDTQYF.

Only a few counts were recorded for this clonotype. This likely comes from a read error, as the CDR3 has no conserved phenylalanine or tryptophan at its end. The chain couples TRBV15 to TRBJ1-1; the D is unclear. CDR1 and CDR2 (germline): LNHNV, YYDKDF (reference sequence). Deletions cut 0 bases from V and 7 bases from J, with 9 bases between. The CDR3 runs 13 residues. CDR3 DNA: TGTGCCACCAGCAGAGAGGATTACGGTGAAGCTTTCCTT. Amino acids: CATSREDYGEAFL.